The 13 T cell receptor beta chains in this list originate from one sample, sequenced in a study of CD8 T cells in ankylosing spondylitis. Study-level points and caveats: Made up of roughly 8 highly homologous variants, a TCR beta motif appeared characteristic of ankylosing spondylitis blood.

TCRdb used MiXCR to reprocess the 5' RACE reads, holding one entry per CDR3 protein. The sample consists of 800,000 to 900,000 distinct CDR3 sequences, approximately 10% of them appearing once. No antigens are known for them. The sequencing input was blood, either unsorted or a sorted T cell fraction (not recorded which). These receptors were taken from a male donor with ankylosing spondylitis.

The chain links TRBV7-9 to TRBJ1-1, with a tentative D call TRBD1 (6 bases). Trimming shortened V by 4 bases and J by 1 base, and 16 bases separated the two germline ends. The CDR3 extends over 16 amino acids. Germline V gene data show CDR1 as SEHNR and CDR2 as FQNEAQ (reference sequence). The CDR3 loop reads CASSSGRGYRNTEAFF. DNA for the CDR3: TGTGCCAGCAGCTCAGGCAGGGGCTACCGGAACACTGAAGCTTTCTTT.

The rearrangement uses TRBV4-2 and TRBJ2-5; 10 positions match TRBD2. The CDR3 runs 16 residues. The germline V gene has CDR1 LGHNA and CDR2 YNFKEQ. V lost 3 bases, J lost 3 bases, and 7 bases stayed unmatched. The CDR3 protein is CASSQFRSGREETQYF. DNA of the CDR3: TGTGCCAGCAGCCAGTTCAGAAGCGGGAGGGAAGAGACCCAGTACTTC.

The sample holds a few counts of this clonotype. A junction end diverges from the germline sequence, so it may reflect a read error. The chain uses TRBV15 and TRBJ2-1; D remains unclear. Looked up from germline, CDR1 is LNHNV and CDR2 is YYDKDF (reference sequence). The CDR3 contains 13 residues. The CDR3 reads CATSGDNYNEQFF. For the CDR3, the DNA is TGTGCCACCAGCGGAGACAACTACAATGAGCAGTTCTTC.

At least ten counts were recorded for this clonotype. This rearrangement joins TRBV12-3 or TRBV12-4 to TRBJ1-1; no firm D call. The CDR3 runs 13 residues. V was cut by 3 bases and J by 1 base, with 6 bases left in between. Here the CDR3 DNA reads TGTGCCAGCAGTTTTATTCCGAACACTGAAGCTTTCTTT. Translated, it gives CASSFIPNTEAFF.

The chain couples TRBV20-1 to TRBJ1-5, with a weak D call TRBD1 (6 bases). This CDR3 is built from 14 residues. V lost 4 bases and J lost 7, with 17 bases in between. Germline V gene lookup returns CDR1 DFQATT and CDR2 SNEGSKA (reference sequence). CDR3 coding DNA: TGCAGTGCTATCGACAGGCTTTCGAGGCAGCCCCAGCATTTT. As protein: CSAIDRLSRQPQHF.

In its sample, this clonotype was seen many times. This chain joins TRBV29-1 and TRBJ1-1; no reliable D call. In germline, CDR1 is SQVTM, CDR2 ANQGSEA. This CDR3 comprises 12 residues. Trimming took 3 bases from V and 5 from J, leaving 10 bases between them. DNA of the CDR3: TGCAGCGTTGAGGGGTGGAGTACTGAAGCTTTCTTT. Translated, it gives CSVEGWSTEAFF.

The rearrangement joins TRBV5-4 to TRBJ2-1; TRBD1 aligns across 9 bases. The V gene's germline CDR1 is SGHNT and CDR2 YYREEE (reference sequence). V shed 0 bases and J 9 bases; nucleotides not matched to a gene: 10. The CDR3 runs 16 residues. The DNA of the CDR3 is TGTGCCAGCAGCTTGGGCCCGGGACAGGGAAAGGTTGAGCAGTTCTTC. The encoded protein is CASSLGPGQGKVEQFF.

The chain carries TRBV20-1 and TRBJ1-5; the D gene is possibly TRBD1 (5 bases). The CDR3 extends over 15 amino acids. Germline CDR1 and CDR2: DFQATT and SNEGSKA (reference sequence). The V end was cut by 3 bases, the J end by 4 bases, with 16 bases between. Here the CDR3 DNA reads TGCAGTGCTAGCGCTTATAGGGGCGATAATCAGCCCCAGCATTTT. This translates into CSASAYRGDNQPQHF.

This clonotype was counted many times. V is TRBV20-1 and J is TRBJ1-4; D is uncertain. This CDR3 has 13 residues. CDR1 is DFQATT and CDR2 is SNEGSKA in the germline V gene (reference sequence). The V and J ends lost 2 bases and 0 bases respectively, with 4 bases between them. CDR3 sequence: CSARLATNEKLFF. The CDR3 region has the DNA TGCAGTGCTAGACTAGCAACTAATGAAAAACTGTTTTTT.

Many counts were recorded for this clonotype. The chain employs TRBV20-1 and TRBJ2-2, with 11 positions matching TRBD2. Germline loops: CDR1 DFQATT, CDR2 SNEGSKA (reference sequence). V trimming: 5 bases; J trimming: 4 bases; junction bases outside the gene matches: 3. The CDR3 consists of 14 residues. The CDR3 sequence: CSAGGLAATGELFF. CDR3 nucleotides: TGCAGTGCTGGGGGACTAGCGGCCACCGGGGAGCTGTTTTTT.

Only a few counts were recorded for this clonotype. The chain recombines TRBV20-1 with TRBJ1-6; the match to TRBD1 covers 7 bases. The CDR3 has 13 residues. Germline-derived CDR1 and CDR2 are DFQATT and SNEGSKA (reference sequence). The V segment lost 6 bases and the J segment 4 bases; nucleotides outside the gene matches: 3. CDR3 in DNA: TGCAGTGCCAGCAGGGGGTATAATTCACCCCTCCACTTT. Translated, it gives CSASRGYNSPLHF.

A few counts support this clonotype. The chain has TRBV24-1 and TRBJ2-3; weak D call: TRBD2 (5 bases). The ends were cut back, 3 bases at V and 5 bases at J, with 8 bases in the middle. Germline V gene sequence: CDR1 KGHDR, CDR2 SFDVKD. There are 13 residues in the CDR3. In DNA form, the CDR3 reads TGTGCCACCAGTGATCCGAGGGTAGATACGCAGTATTTT. This translates into CATSDPRVDTQYF.

This clonotype was seen ten or more times. The chain recombines TRBV15 with TRBJ2-2; 7 bases fit TRBD1. J gave up 4 bases and V 5 bases, and 4 bases lay outside the gene matches. CDR3 length equals 14 residues. Germline V gene data show CDR1 as LNHNV and CDR2 as YYDKDF (reference sequence). Here the CDR3 reads CATSPGQTTGELFF. The CDR3 DNA reads TGTGCCACCAGCCCGGGACAGACCACCGGGGAGCTGTTTTTT.